These 15 T cell receptor beta chains originate from one sample sequenced in a study of T cells after yellow fever vaccination. Using its own MiXCR run on the 5' RACE reads, TCRdb lists one record per CDR3 protein. This sample has about 140,000 distinct CDR3 sequences, with 5% to 7.5% found just once. The sample consisted of CD4+ T cells sorted from PBMCs, taken 10 days after the yellow fever booster vaccination. The receptors were gathered from a man in his thirties or forties who received the YFV17D yellow fever vaccine.

There are many counts of this clonotype. V and J are TRBV7-2 and TRBJ2-2; D remains ambiguous. The CDR3 consists of 12 residues. CDR1 and CDR2 (germline): SGHTA, FQGNSA. Trimming took 5 bases from V and 6 from J, leaving 7 bases between them. CDR3 region: CASSTRSGELFF. The CDR3 DNA reads TGTGCCAGCAGCACAAGGTCCGGGGAGCTGTTTTTT.

This chain uses TRBV5-1 with TRBJ1-4, with TRBD1 matching 7 bases. Looked up from germline, CDR1 is SGHRS and CDR2 is YFSETQ. The J segment lost 8 bases and the V segment lost 4 bases, leaving 11 bases of the junction unmatched. CDR3 length: 15 residues. CDR3 sequence: CASSLKQGFKEKLFF. The CDR3 DNA is TGCGCCAGCAGCCTTAAACAGGGGTTCAAGGAAAAACTGTTTTTT.

This clonotype was counted between two and nine times. The chain couples TRBV11-2 to TRBJ2-1, with 9 bases that match TRBD1. The CDR3 totals 15 residues. Looked up from germline, CDR1 is SGHAT and CDR2 is FQNNGV. J gave up 4 bases and V 5 bases, and 6 bases lay outside the gene matches. The CDR3, as DNA: TGTGCCAGCAGCCACGACAGGGGGACTTACAATGAGCAGTTCTTC. Its protein product is CASSHDRGTYNEQFF.

This clonotype was picked up many times. The V call is TRBV20-1, the J call TRBJ2-5, with D possibly matching TRBD2 (6 bases). The CDR3 is 12 amino acids. CDR1 is DFQATT and CDR2 is SNEGSKA in the germline V gene (reference sequence). V gave up 6 bases and J gave up 5 bases, with 13 bases separating them. The CDR3 reads CSATGTRETQYF. CDR3 in DNA: TGCAGTGCCACCGGGACTCGGGAGACCCAGTACTTC.

This clonotype has more than one count but fewer than ten. The chain links TRBV5-5 to TRBJ2-5, with TRBD2 matching over 10 bases. J lost 5 bases, V lost 2 bases, and 9 bases had no gene match. The length of the CDR3 is 16 residues. Germline V CDR1 and CDR2: SGHKS, YYEKEE (reference sequence). CDR3 DNA sequence: TGTGCCAGCAGCTTCCCTCTAGCGGGAGTTAGTGAGACCCAGTACTTC. Encoded protein: CASSFPLAGVSETQYF.

At least ten counts were recorded for this clonotype. The V and J genes are TRBV6-5 and TRBJ2-4; a possible D gene is TRBD2 (6 bases). Deletions cut 2 bases from V and 1 base from J, with 12 bases between. The germline gives CDR1 MNHEY, CDR2 SVGAGI. The CDR3 is made up of 16 amino acids. CDR3 bases: TGTGCCAGCAGTTACACGGCGGGGATGGCCAAAAACATTCAGTACTTC. It yields the protein CASSYTAGMAKNIQYF.

This clonotype appeared many times. The rearrangement uses TRBV3-1 and TRBJ2-3; D may match TRBD1 or TRBD2 (6 bases each). The CDR3 has 13 amino acids. Germline CDR1 reads LGHDT; CDR2 reads YNNKEL (reference sequence). With 4 bases removed from V and 6 bases from J, the gap between germline ends came to 11 bases. CDR3 nucleotides: TGTGCCAGCAGCCCAAGGGGGGAGGATACGCAGTATTTT. As protein: CASSPRGEDTQYF.

This clonotype has more than one count but fewer than ten. CDR3 DNA sequence: TGTGCCAGCAGCCGCAGCGCCTCTGGGGCCAACGTCCTGACTTTC. Translated: CASSRSASGANVLTF. The chain couples TRBV7-8 to TRBJ2-6; D is unresolved. This CDR3 is built from 15 residues. From germline, CDR1 is SGHVS and CDR2 FQNEAQ. V was clipped by 5 bases and J by 0 bases, with 8 bases between them.

This clonotype was recorded many times. The CDR3 loop reads CASTQRGVEAFF. The DNA for the CDR3 is TGTGCCAGCACCCAGAGGGGGGTGGAGGCTTTCTTT. The J gene is TRBJ1-1, the V gene TRBV6-6; perhaps TRBD1 as D (6 bases). The CDR3 is 12 residues long. V was cut by 7 bases and J by 11 bases, with 17 bases left in between. Germline V lookup: CDR1 MNHNY, CDR2 SVGAGI (reference sequence).

This clonotype was recorded at least ten times. The chain uses TRBV6-5 and TRBJ2-7; 10 bases fit TRBD1. CDR1 is MNHEY, CDR2 SVGAGI, per germline. With V trimmed by 2 bases and J by 9 bases, 13 bases remained unmatched. The CDR3 totals 16 residues. DNA for the CDR3: TGTGCCAGCAGTTACACTCCGGGACAGGGGATGCTAGGGCAGTACTTC. Amino acid sequence: CASSYTPGQGMLGQYF.

The rearrangement joins TRBV11-2 to TRBJ2-7, with 9 bases that match TRBD1. Per germline, CDR1 SGHAT and CDR2 FQNNGV. This CDR3 spans 15 amino acids. The junction had 11 bases not matched to a gene; V was cut back by 7 bases and J by 4 bases. This CDR3 is CASTPLGQGSYEQYF. The CDR3 coding sequence is TGTGCCAGCACCCCCTTGGGACAGGGTTCTTACGAGCAGTACTTC.

This clonotype has at least ten counts. The chain is built from TRBV7-8 and TRBJ1-1; D unclear. Germline V gives CDR1 SGHVS, CDR2 FQNEAQ. This CDR3 is built from 13 residues. The V end was cut by 2 bases, the J end by 0 bases, with 4 bases between. The CDR3 here is CASSLSVNTEAFF. DNA of the CDR3: TGTGCCAGCAGCTTATCTGTGAACACTGAAGCTTTCTTT.

The sample holds many counts of this clonotype. V gene TRBV25-1 combines with J gene TRBJ2-5; 11 bases line up with TRBD2. The ends lost 4 bases at V and 3 bases at J; junction bases unmatched: 1. This CDR3 has 14 amino acids. Germline CDR1 reads MGHDK; CDR2 reads SYGVNS. Here the CDR3 DNA reads TGTGCCAGCAGTGTACTAGCGGGAGAAGAGACCCAGTACTTC. It is translated as CASSVLAGEETQYF.

This clonotype occurred many times. The chain recombines TRBV3-1 with TRBJ2-1; a possible D gene is TRBD1 (6 bases). The germline CDR1 and CDR2 sequences are LGHDT and YNNKEL (reference sequence). This CDR3 spans 15 amino acids. V was pared by 4 bases and J by 4 bases, with 14 bases between. This chain's CDR3 is CASSPRDKAYNEQFF. The CDR3 nucleotides are TGTGCCAGCAGCCCCCGGGACAAAGCGTACAATGAGCAGTTCTTC.

This clonotype was observed at least ten times. The gene calls are TRBV29-1 and TRBJ1-1; TRBD1 matches at 9 bases. The J segment lost 3 bases and the V segment lost 6 bases, leaving 5 bases of the junction unmatched. This CDR3 has 13 amino acids. Germline assignment: CDR1 SQVTM and CDR2 ANQGSEA. CDR3 sequence (DNA): TGCAGCGTCGTACGGGACAGGGACACTGAAGCTTTCTTT. Translated: CSVVRDRDTEAFF.